This T cell receptor beta chain was recorded in a study of T cells in Graves' hyperthyroidism and ophthalmopathy. The hyperthyroidism was newly diagnosed and had lasted under 2 months; the patients were aged 18 to 65. Out of approximately 9.9 ml of fresh peripheral blood came the PBMCs. This clonotype was recorded at least ten times. Its antigen is unknown. What was amplified from RNA transcripts were TCR beta CDR3 regions. HTBI primers were used for first-round RT-PCR of the TCR CDR3. A single record per CDR3 protein comes from TCRdb applying MiXCR to the multiplex PCR reads. The sample records approximately 640,000 distinct CDR3 sequences, about 17% being singletons. Study-wide results and caveats: Ophthalmopathy got predicted by the model a median about six months before its onset. Blood also held most thyroid clonotypes expanded beyond 0.001.

This CDR3 comprises 14 residues. The germline V gene encodes CDR1 SNHLY and CDR2 FYNNEI. V lost 6 bases to trimming and J lost 4 bases; unmatched junction nucleotides: 7. The V gene is TRBV2, the J gene TRBJ2-5; 8 nucleotides align to TRBD1. The sequence was collected from a woman in her thirties with Graves' hyperthyroidism. The sequenced material came from blood. This chain's CDR3 is CASSQDRGAETQYF. The CDR3 DNA follows: TGTGCCAGCAGCCAAGACAGGGGCGCAGAGACCCAGTACTTC.